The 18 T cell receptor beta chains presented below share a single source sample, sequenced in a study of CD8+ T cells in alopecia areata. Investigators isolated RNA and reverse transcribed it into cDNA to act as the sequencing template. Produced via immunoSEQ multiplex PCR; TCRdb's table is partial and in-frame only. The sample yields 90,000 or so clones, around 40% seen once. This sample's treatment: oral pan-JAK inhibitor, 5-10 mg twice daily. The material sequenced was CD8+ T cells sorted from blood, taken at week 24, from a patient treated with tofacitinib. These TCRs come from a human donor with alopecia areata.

DNA of the CDR3: TGTGCCAGCAGCTTTGCGGGAGGAGCATACAATGAGCAGTTCTTC. Translating it yields CASSFAGGAYNEQFF. The V call is TRBV7-3, the J call TRBJ2-1; 8 bases line up with TRBD2. V shed 3 bases and J 4 bases; nucleotides not matched to a gene: 5. Looked up from germline, CDR1 is SGHTA and CDR2 is FQGTGA. This CDR3 region has 15 residues.

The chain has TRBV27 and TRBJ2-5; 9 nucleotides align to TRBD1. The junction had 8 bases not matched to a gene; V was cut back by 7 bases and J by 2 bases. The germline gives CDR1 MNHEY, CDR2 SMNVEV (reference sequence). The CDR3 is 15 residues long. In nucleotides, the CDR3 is TGTGCCAGCACCCCTGGGACAGGGATACAAGAGACCCAGTACTTC. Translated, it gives CASTPGTGIQETQYF.

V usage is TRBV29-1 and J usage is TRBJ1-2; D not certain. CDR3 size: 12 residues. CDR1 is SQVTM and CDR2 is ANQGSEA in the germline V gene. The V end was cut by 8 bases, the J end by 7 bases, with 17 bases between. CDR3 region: CSTRQVPLGYTF. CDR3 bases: TGCAGCACCAGGCAGGTCCCTCTTGGCTACACCTTC.

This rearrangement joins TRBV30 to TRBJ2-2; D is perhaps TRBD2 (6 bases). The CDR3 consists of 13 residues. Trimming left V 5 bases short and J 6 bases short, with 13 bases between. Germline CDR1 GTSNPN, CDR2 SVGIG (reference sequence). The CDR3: CAWDTSGAGELFF. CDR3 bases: TGTGCCTGGGACACATCGGGGGCCGGGGAGCTGTTTTTT.

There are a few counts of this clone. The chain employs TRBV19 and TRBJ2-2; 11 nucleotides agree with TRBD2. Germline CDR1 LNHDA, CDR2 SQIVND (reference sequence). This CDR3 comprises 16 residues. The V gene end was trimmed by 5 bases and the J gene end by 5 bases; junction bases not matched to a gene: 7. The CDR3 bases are TGTGCCAGTAGTGAGGGGACTAGCGGTTATACCGGGGAGCTGTTTTTT. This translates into CASSEGTSGYTGELFF.

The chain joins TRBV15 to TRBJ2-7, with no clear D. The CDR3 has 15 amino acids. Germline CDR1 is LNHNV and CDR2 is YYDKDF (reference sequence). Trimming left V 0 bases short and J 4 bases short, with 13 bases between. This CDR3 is CATSRDKSTVYEQYF. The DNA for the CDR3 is TGTGCCACCAGCAGAGATAAGTCTACGGTTTACGAGCAGTACTTC.

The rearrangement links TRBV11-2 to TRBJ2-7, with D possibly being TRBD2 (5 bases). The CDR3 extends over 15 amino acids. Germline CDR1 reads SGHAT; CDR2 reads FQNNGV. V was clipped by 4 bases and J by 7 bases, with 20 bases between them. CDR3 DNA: TGTGCCAGCAGCTGGCTCAGCGGAACCACGGGGGAGCAGTACTTC. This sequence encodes CASSWLSGTTGEQYF.

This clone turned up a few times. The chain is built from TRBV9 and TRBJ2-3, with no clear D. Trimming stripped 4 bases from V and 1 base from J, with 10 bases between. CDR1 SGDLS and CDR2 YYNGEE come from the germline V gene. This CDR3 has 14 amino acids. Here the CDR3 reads CASSLDGGTDTQYF. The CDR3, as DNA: TGTGCCAGCAGCCTCGACGGCGGCACAGATACGCAGTATTTT. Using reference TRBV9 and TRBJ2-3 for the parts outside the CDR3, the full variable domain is DSGVTQTPKHLITATGQRVTLRCSPRSGDLSVYWYQQSLDQGLQFLIQYYNGEERAKGNILERFSAQQFPDLHSELNLSSLELGDSALYFCASSLDGGTDTQYFGPGTRLTVL.

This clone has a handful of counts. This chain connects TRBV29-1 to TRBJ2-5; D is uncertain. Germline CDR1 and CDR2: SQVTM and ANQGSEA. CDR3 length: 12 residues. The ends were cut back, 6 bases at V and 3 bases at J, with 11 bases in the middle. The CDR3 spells CSVVHAEETQYF. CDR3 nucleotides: TGCAGCGTCGTCCACGCGGAAGAGACCCAGTACTTC.

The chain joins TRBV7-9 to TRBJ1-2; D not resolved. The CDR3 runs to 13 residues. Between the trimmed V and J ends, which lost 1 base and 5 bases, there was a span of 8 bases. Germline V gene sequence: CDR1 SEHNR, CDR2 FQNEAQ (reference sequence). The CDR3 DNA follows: TGTGCCAGCAGCTTAGAGCCGAGGTATGGCTACACCTTC. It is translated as CASSLEPRYGYTF.

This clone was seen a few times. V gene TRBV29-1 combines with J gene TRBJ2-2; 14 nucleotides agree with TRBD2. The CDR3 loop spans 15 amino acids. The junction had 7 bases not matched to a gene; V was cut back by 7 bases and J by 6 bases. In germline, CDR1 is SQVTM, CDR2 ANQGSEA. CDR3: CSGVGLAGAPGELFF. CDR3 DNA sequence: TGCAGCGGGGTGGGACTAGCGGGAGCCCCCGGGGAGCTGTTTTTT.

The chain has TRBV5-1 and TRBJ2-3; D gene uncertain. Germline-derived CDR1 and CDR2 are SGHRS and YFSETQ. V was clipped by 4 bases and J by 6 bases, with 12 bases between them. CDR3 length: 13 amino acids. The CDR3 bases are TGCGCCAGCAGCCTGAACCCGGTGGATACGCAGTATTTT. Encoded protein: CASSLNPVDTQYF.

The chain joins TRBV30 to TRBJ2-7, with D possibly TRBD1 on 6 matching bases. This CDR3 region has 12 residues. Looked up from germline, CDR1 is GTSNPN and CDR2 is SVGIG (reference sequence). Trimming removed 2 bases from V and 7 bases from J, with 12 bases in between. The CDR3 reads CAWSITGSEQYF. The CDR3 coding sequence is TGTGCCTGGAGTATCACAGGGAGTGAGCAGTACTTC.

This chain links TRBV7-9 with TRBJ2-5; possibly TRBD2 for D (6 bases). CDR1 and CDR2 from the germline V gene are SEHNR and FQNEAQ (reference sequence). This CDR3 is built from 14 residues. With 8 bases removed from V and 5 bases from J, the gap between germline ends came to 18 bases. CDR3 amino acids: CASGSGDPRETQYF. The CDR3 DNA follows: TGTGCCAGCGGCTCGGGGGACCCCCGGGAGACCCAGTACTTC.

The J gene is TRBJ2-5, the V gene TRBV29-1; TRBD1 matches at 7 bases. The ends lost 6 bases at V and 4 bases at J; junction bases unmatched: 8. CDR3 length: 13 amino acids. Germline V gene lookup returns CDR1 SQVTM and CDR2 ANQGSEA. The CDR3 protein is CSVRQGAGETQYF. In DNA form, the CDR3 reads TGCAGCGTCAGACAGGGTGCGGGAGAGACCCAGTACTTC.

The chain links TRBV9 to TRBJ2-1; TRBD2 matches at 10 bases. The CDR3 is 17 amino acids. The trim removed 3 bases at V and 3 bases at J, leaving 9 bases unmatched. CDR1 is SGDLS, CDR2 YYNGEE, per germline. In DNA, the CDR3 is TGTGCCAGCAGCGAGTTCCTTAGCGGGAGGTTCTACAATGAGCAGTTCTTC. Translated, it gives CASSEFLSGRFYNEQFF.

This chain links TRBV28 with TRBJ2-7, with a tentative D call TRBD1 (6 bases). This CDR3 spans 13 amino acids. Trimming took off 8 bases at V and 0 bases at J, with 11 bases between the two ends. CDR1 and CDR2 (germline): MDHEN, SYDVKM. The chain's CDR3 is CASADRPSYEQYF. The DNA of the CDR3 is TGTGCCAGCGCAGACAGGCCCTCCTACGAGCAGTACTTC.

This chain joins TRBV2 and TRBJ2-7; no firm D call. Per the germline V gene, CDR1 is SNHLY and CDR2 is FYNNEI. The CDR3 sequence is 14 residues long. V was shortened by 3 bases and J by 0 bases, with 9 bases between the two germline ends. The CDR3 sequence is CASSDEYSSYEQYF. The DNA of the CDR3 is TGTGCCAGCAGTGACGAGTACAGCTCCTACGAGCAGTACTTC.